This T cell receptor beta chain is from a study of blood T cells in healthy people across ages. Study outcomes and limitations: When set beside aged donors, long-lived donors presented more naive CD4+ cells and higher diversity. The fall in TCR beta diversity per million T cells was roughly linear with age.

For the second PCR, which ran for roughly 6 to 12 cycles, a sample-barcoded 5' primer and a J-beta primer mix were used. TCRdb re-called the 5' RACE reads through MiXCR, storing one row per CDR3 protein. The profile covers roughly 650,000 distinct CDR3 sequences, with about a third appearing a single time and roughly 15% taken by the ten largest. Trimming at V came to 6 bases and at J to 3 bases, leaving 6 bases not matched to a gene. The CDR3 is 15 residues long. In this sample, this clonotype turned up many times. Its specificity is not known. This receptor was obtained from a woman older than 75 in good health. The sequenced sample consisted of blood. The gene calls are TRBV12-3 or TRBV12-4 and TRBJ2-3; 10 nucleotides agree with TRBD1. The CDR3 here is CASRVEDRGTDTQYF. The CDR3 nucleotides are TGTGCCAGCAGAGTAGAGGACAGGGGGACAGATACGCAGTATTTT.